Listed below are T cell receptor beta chains from one sample, sequenced in a study of blood T cell repertoires in COVID-19. The protocol was immunoSEQ multiplex PCR, while the TCRdb copy is restricted to in-frame clones and leaves out a portion. Found here are approximately 300,000 clones, about 87% of them singletons; the top ten hold about 5%. The source material was PBMCs or T cells enriched from blood (not recorded which). The source of these receptors is a woman in her thirties who had recovered from COVID-19. Both conserved end residues are part of each CDR3. A row's size may be missing; if present it is once, few, many or a size class.

CDR3	J	V	size
CASSLSSKGVNQPQHF	TRBJ1-5	TRBV27	.
CASRQGTNQPQHF	TRBJ1-5	TRBV10-2	few
CASSGLQRITDTQYF	TRBJ2-3	TRBV10-2	.
CASSPTRGISSYNSPLHF	TRBJ1-6	TRBV27	.
CASSPGLAGAIKWSDTQYF	TRBJ2-3	TRBV6-2/TRBV6-3	.
CASSHRGRLIDTQYF	TRBJ2-3	TRBV2	.
CASSNEPPTSGGGGETQYF	TRBJ2-5	TRBV28	.
CASRQTANYGYTF	TRBJ1-2	TRBV27	.
CAWNRDRPTEAFF	TRBJ1-1	TRBV30	.
CARGTGTTYEQYF	TRBJ2-7	TRBV9	.
CASSPVRGAYGYTF	TRBJ1-2	TRBV5-1	once
CASSSNSGNTIYF	TRBJ1-3	TRBV7-9	.
CASSSPGMNTEAFF	TRBJ1-1	TRBV19	.
CASSPNEGIGGGYTF	TRBJ1-2	TRBV6-6	.
CASSAEDGIHSAKQFF	TRBJ2-1	TRBV2	.
CASRSSRNTGELFF	TRBJ2-2	TRBV5-1	few
CASSALWGGTSAGNTIYF	TRBJ1-3	TRBV9	.
CASNDGAGGHGYTF	TRBJ1-2	TRBV6-4	few
CATSSPGQAATNEKLFF	TRBJ1-4	TRBV15	.
CASSPLTGIDEQYF	TRBJ2-7	TRBV19	.
CATSRDIGRGGYTF	TRBJ1-2	TRBV15	.
CASNRETGLNTEAFF	TRBJ1-1	TRBV5-1	few
CASSELRPSYNEQFF	TRBJ2-1	TRBV2	once
CASRSTDTQYF	TRBJ2-3	TRBV12-3/TRBV12-4	.
CASSRRQGVLGTEAFF	TRBJ1-1	TRBV7-9	.
CASSRDRGGRTEAFF	TRBJ1-1	TRBV4-1	.
CASRRTGGNYGYTF	TRBJ1-2	TRBV6-6	.
CASSLVGSGGYNEQFF	TRBJ2-1	TRBV5-4	.
CAAVGAAGELFF	TRBJ2-2	TRBV6-5	.
CAISDSYTPGEKLFF	TRBJ1-4	TRBV10-3	.
CASSISRLANEQFF	TRBJ2-1	TRBV19	.
CASTNRGFEEAGNQPQHF	TRBJ1-5	TRBV19	.
CASRRRTGEGELFF	TRBJ2-2	TRBV5-1	.
CASSLGTPSTDTQYF	TRBJ2-3	TRBV9	.
CAWSRGGTEAFF	TRBJ1-1	TRBV30	few
CASSYSALTSSNEQYF	TRBJ2-7	TRBV6-5	.
CASSEIRRTGGELNYGYTF	TRBJ1-2	TRBV2	.
CASGLGGAQETQYF	TRBJ2-5	TRBV5-1	.
CASSEYRGAQYF	TRBJ2-5	TRBV7-3	.
CASSSPSGVQPQHF	TRBJ1-5	TRBV28	.
CASSSRERGPRYTF	TRBJ1-2	TRBV6-5	.
CASRTGGNEQYF	TRBJ2-7	TRBV19	.
CASSLTGDGYTF	TRBJ1-2	TRBV6-5	.
CASSTPPGTAQETQYF	TRBJ2-5	TRBV21-1	.
CASSAARGGGQETQYF	TRBJ2-5	TRBV7-9	.
CASSPETGTSYEQYF	TRBJ2-7	TRBV5-1	.
CASSSDSYEQFF	TRBJ2-1	TRBV2	few
CASTGYEGNEQFF	TRBJ2-1	TRBV2	.
CASRLTGGRGGYTF	TRBJ1-2	TRBV13	.
CASSYRLAGGPNEQFF	TRBJ2-1	TRBV7-9	.
CASTQAGGGLDEQYF	TRBJ2-7	TRBV10-2	.
CASSLGGGGYQPQHF	TRBJ1-5	TRBV5-5	.
CASSTPGTGSEAFF	TRBJ1-1	TRBV19	.
CASSLSGVYGYTF	TRBJ1-2	TRBV12-3/TRBV12-4	few
CASSPSRDRGGQPQHF	TRBJ1-5	TRBV7-2	.
CASSESENSGANVLTF	TRBJ2-6	TRBV25-1	.
CSASPGRFEGSPLHF	TRBJ1-6	TRBV20-1	.
CASSLGTNWGNQPQHF	TRBJ1-5	TRBV5-5	.
CATREGSSYNSPLHF	TRBJ1-6	TRBV19	.